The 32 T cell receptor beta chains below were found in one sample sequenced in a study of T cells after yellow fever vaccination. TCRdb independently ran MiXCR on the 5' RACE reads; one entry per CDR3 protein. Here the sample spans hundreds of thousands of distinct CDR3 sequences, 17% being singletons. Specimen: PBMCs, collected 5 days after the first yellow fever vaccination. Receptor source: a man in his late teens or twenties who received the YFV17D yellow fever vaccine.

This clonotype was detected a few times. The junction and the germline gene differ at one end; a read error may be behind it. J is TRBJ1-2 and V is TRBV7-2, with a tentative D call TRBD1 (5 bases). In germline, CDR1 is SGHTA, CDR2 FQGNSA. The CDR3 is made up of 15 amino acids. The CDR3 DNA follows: TGTGCCAGCAGCCTAGCATGGGACGCGATCTATGGCTACACCTTC. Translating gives CASSLAWDAIYGYTF.

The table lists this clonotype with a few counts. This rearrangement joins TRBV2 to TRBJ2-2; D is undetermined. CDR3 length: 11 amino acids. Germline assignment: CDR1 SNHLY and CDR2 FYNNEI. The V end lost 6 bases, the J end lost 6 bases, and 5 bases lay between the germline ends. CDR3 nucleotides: TGTGCCAGCAGGGAGCCCGGGGAGCTGTTTTTT. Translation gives CASREPGELFF.

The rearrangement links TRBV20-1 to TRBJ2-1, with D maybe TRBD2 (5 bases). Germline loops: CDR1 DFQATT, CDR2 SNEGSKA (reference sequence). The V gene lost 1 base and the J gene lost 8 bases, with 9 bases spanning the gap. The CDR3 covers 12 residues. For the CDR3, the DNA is TGCAGTGCTAGAGGTGAGAGGGATGAGCAGTTCTTC. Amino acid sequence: CSARGERDEQFF.

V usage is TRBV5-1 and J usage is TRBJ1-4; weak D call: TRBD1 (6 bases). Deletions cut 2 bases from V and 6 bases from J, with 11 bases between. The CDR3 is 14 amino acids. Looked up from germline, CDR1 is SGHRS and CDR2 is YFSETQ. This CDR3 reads CASSFRGADEKLFF. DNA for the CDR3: TGCGCCAGCAGCTTCAGGGGCGCGGATGAAAAACTGTTTTTT.

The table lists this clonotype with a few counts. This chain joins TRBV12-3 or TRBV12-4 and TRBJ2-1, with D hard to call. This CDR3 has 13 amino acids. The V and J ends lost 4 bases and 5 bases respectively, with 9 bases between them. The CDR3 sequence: CASSSRANNEQFF. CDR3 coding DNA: TGTGCCAGCAGTTCGAGAGCTAACAATGAGCAGTTCTTC.

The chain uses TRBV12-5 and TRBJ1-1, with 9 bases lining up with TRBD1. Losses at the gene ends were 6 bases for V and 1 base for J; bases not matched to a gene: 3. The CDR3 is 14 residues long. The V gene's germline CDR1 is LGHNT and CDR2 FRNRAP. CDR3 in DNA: TGTGCTAGTGGACCGGACAGGGGGAACACTGAAGCTTTCTTT. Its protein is CASGPDRGNTEAFF.

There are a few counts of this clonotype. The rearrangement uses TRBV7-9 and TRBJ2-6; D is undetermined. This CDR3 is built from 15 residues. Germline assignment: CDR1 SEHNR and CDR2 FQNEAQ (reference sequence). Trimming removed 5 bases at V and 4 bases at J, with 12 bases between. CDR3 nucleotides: TGTGCCAGCAGCGGTCGTTTCTCCGGGGCCAACGTCCTGACTTTC. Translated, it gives CASSGRFSGANVLTF.

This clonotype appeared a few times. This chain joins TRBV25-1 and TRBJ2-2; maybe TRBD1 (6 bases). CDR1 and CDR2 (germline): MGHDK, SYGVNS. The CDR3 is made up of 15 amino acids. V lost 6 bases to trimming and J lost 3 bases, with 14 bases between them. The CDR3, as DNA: TGTGCCAGCAGGAGCCCTAACAGGGACACCGGGGAGCTGTTTTTT. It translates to CASRSPNRDTGELFF.

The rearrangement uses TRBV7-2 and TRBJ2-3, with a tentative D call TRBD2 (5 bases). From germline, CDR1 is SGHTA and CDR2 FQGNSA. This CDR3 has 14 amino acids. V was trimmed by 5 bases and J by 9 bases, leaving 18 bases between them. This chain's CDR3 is CASSQPLPAGTQYF. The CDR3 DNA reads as TGTGCCAGCAGCCAACCCCTCCCCGCGGGCACGCAGTATTTT.

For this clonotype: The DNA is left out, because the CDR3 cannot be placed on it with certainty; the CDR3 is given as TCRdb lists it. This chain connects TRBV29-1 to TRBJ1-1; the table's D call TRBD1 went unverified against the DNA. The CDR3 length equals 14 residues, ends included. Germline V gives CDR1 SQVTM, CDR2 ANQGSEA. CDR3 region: CSVTDPSFGTGAFF.

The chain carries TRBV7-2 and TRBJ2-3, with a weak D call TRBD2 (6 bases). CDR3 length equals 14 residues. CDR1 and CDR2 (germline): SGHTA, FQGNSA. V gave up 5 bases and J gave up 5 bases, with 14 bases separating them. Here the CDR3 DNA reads TGTGCCAGCAGCCCCCGGGAGAGGAGAGATACGCAGTATTTT. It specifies CASSPRERRDTQYF.

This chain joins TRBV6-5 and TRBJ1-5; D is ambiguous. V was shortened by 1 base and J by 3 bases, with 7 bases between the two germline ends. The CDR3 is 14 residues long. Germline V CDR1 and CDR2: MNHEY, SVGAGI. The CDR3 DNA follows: TGTGCCAGCAGTTACTTCGGGTACAATCAGCCCCAGCATTTT. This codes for CASSYFGYNQPQHF.

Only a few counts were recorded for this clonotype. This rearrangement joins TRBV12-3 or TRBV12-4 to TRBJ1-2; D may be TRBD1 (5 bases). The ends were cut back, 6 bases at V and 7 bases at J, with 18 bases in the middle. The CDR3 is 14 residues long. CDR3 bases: TGTGCCAGCAGCCGACCAGGGTCGTCTCTTGGCTACACCTTC. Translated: CASSRPGSSLGYTF.

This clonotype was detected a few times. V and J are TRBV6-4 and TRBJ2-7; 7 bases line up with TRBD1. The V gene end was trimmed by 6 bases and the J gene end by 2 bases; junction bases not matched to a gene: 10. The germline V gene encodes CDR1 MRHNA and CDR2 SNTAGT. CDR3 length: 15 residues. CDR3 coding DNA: TGTGCCAGCAGCGGACCCCGGGACAGCACCTACGAGCAGTACTTC. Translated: CASSGPRDSTYEQYF.

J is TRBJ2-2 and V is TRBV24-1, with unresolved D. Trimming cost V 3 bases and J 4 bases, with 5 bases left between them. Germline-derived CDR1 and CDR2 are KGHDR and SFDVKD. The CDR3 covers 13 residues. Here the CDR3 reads CATSDLSTGELFF. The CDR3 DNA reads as TGTGCCACCAGTGATCTTAGCACCGGGGAGCTGTTTTTT.

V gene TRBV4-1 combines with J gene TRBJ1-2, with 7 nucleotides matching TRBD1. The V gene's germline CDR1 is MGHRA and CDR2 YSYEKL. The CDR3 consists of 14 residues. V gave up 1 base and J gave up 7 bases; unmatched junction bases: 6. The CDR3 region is CASSQGTGSGGYTF. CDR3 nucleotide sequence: TGCGCCAGCAGCCAAGGGACAGGCTCGGGTGGCTACACCTTC.

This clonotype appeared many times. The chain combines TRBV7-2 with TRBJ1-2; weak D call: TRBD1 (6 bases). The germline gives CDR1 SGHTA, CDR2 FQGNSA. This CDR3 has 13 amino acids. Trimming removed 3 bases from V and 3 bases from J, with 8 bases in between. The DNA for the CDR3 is TGTGCCAGCAGCTTCGGGACACACTATGGCTACACCTTC. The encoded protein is CASSFGTHYGYTF.

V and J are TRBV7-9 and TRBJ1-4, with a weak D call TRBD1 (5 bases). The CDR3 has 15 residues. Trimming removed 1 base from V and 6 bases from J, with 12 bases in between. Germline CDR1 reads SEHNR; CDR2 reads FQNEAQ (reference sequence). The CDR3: CASSLGRGGYEKLFF. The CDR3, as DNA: TGTGCCAGCAGCTTAGGTCGGGGCGGATATGAAAAACTGTTTTTT.

CDR3 sequence: CASSFPMTESGNTIYF. CDR3 nucleotide sequence: TGTGCCAGCAGCTTCCCCATGACGGAGTCTGGAAACACCATATATTTT. The V and J genes are TRBV11-2 and TRBJ1-3; D ambiguous. CDR1 and CDR2 (germline): SGHAT, FQNNGV. The CDR3 totals 16 residues. V gave up 3 bases and J gave up 1 base, with 13 bases separating them.

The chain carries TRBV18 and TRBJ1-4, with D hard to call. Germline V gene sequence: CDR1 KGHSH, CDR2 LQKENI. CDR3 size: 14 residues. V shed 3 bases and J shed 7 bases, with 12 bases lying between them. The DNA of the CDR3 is TGTGCCAGCTCACCGGGTATGAACGGTGAAAAACTGTTTTTT. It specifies CASSPGMNGEKLFF.

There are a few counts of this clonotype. This CDR3 reads CAISESARGHEQYF. The CDR3 DNA reads as TGTGCCATCAGTGAGTCAGCTAGAGGCCACGAGCAGTACTTC. The chain combines TRBV10-3 with TRBJ2-7; D remains ambiguous. The CDR3 has 14 amino acids. Germline V gene sequence: CDR1 ENHRY, CDR2 SYGVKD. With 0 bases removed from V and 5 bases from J, the gap between germline ends came to 11 bases.

CDR3 bases: TGTGCCAGCAGCCAATTAGGTAGTGAGCAGTTCTTC. It is translated as CASSQLGSEQFF. The genes are TRBV3-1 and TRBJ2-1; D is undetermined. V lost 2 bases, J lost 9 bases, and 8 bases lay in between. CDR1 and CDR2 (germline): LGHDT, YNNKEL (reference sequence). The CDR3 loop spans 12 amino acids.

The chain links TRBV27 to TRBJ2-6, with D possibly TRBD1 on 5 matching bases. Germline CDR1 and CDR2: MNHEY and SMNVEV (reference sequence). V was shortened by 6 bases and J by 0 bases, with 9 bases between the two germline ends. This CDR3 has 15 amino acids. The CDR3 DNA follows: TGTGCCAGCAGAGGGGATTCCTCTGGGGCCAACGTCCTGACTTTC. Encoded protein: CASRGDSSGANVLTF.

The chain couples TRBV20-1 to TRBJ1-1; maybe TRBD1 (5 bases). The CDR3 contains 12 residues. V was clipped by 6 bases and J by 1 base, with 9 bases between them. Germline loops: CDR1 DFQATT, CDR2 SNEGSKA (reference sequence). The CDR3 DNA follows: TGCAGTGCCTGGGACGGGAACACTGAAGCTTTCTTT. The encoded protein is CSAWDGNTEAFF.

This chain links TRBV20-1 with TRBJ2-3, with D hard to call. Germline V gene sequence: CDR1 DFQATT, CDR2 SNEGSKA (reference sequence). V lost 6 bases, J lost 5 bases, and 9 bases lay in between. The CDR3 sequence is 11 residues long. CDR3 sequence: CSAILGDTQYF. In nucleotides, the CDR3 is TGCAGTGCCATCCTAGGAGATACGCAGTATTTT.

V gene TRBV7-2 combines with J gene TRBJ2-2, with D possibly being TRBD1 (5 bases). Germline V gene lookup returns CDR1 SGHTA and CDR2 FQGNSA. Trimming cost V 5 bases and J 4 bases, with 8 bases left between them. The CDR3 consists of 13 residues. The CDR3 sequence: CASSAGFTGELFF. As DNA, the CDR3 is TGTGCCAGCAGCGCAGGGTTCACCGGGGAGCTGTTTTTT. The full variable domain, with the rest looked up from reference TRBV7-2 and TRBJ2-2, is GAGVSQSPSNKVTEKGKDVELRCDPISGHTALYWYRQSLGQGLEFLIYFQGNSAPDKSGLPSDRFSAERTGGSVSTLTIQRTQQEDSAVYLCASSAGFTGELFFGEGSRLTVL.

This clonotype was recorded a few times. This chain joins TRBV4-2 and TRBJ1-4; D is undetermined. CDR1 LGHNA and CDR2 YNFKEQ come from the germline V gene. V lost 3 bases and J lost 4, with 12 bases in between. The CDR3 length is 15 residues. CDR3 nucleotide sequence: TGTGCCAGCAGCCAGGCGAGGCAGAGTAATGAAAAACTGTTTTTT. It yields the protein CASSQARQSNEKLFF.

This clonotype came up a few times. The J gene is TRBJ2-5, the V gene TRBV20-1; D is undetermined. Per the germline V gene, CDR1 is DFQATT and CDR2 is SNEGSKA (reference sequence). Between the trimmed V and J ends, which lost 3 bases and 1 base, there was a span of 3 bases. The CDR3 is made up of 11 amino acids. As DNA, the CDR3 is TGCAGTGCTAGGATCCAAGAGACCCAGTACTTC. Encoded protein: CSARIQETQYF.

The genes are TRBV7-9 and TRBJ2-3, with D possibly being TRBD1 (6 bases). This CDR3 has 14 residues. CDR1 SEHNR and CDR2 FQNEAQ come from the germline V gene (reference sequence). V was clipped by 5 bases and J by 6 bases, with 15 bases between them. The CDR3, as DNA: TGTGCCAGCAGCCTTGGGGGCGTGGTGGATACGCAGTATTTT. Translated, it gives CASSLGGVVDTQYF.

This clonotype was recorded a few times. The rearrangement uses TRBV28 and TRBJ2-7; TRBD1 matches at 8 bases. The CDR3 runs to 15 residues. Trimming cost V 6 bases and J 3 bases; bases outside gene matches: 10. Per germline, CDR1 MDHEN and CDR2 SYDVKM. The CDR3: CASSFDPGQGYEQYV. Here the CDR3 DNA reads TGTGCCAGCAGCTTCGACCCCGGACAGGGCTACGAGCAGTACGTC.

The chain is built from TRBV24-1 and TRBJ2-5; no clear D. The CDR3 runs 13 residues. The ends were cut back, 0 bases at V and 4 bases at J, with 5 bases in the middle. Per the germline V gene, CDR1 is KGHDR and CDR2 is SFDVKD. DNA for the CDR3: TGTGCCACCAGTGATTTGAGTCGAGAGACCCAGTACTTC. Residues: CATSDLSRETQYF.

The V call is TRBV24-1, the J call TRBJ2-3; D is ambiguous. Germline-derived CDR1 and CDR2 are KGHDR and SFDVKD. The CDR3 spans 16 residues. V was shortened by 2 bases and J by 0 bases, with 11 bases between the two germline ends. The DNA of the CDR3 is TGTGCCACCAGTGATTATGGCAAAACTAGCACAGATACGCAGTATTTT. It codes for CATSDYGKTSTDTQYF.